The 17 T cell receptor beta chains below were found in one sample sequenced in a study of cytomegalovirus exposure and HLA in healthy donors. The primer mix had 60 Vbeta and 13 Jbeta primers. Method: immunoSEQ multiplex PCR; TCRdb's copy keeps in-frame clones and lacks some. The table includes fewer than 150,000 clones, approximately 80% detected once. Source material: PBMCs. The receptors were sampled from a man between 25 and 39 years old in good health and CMV-seronegative.

The chain employs TRBV7-2 and TRBJ1-1; TRBD1 might be the D (5 bases). CDR1 is SGHTA and CDR2 is FQGNSA in the germline V gene. The CDR3 covers 14 residues. Trimming took 4 bases from V and 0 from J, leaving 9 bases between them. The CDR3 spells CASSWQGMNTEAFF. CDR3 DNA sequence: TGTGCCAGCAGCTGGCAGGGCATGAACACTGAAGCTTTCTTT.

The chain has TRBV19 and TRBJ2-1; 8 bases fit TRBD1. V gave up 4 bases and J gave up 2 bases; unmatched junction bases: 4. The CDR3 runs to 15 residues. The V gene's germline CDR1 is LNHDA and CDR2 SQIVND (reference sequence). For the CDR3, the DNA is TGTGCCAGTAGTAGACCAGGGGGCGCCTACAATGAGCAGTTCTTC. It codes for CASSRPGGAYNEQFF. Drawing the rest from reference TRBV19 and TRBJ2-1, the complete variable domain is DGGITQSPKYLFRKEGQNVTLSCEQNLNHDAMYWYRQDPGQGLRLIYYSQIVNDFQKGDIAEGYSVSREKKESFPLTVTSAQKNPTAFYLCASSRPGGAYNEQFFGPGTRLTVL.

This clone was seen a handful of times. The V and J genes are TRBV5-4 and TRBJ2-7, with 12 bases identical to TRBD2. The CDR3 is 15 residues long. Trimming removed 0 bases from V and 4 bases from J; junction bases left unmatched: 2. CDR1 SGHNT and CDR2 YYREEE come from the germline V gene (reference sequence). The chain's CDR3 is CASSLASGRVYEQYF. The CDR3 nucleotides are TGTGCCAGCAGCTTGGCTAGCGGGAGGGTGTACGAGCAGTACTTC.

The genes are TRBV28 and TRBJ2-2; 7 bases are shared with TRBD1. The ends lost 4 bases at V and 5 bases at J; junction bases unmatched: 4. This CDR3 has 14 amino acids. Per germline, CDR1 MDHEN and CDR2 SYDVKM. The CDR3 region has the DNA TGTGCCAGCAGTTCGACAGGGCCGACCGGGGAGCTGTTTTTT. Protein: CASSSTGPTGELFF.

The chain recombines TRBV15 with TRBJ2-1; D perhaps matches TRBD2 (6 bases). Germline-derived CDR1 and CDR2 are LNHNV and YYDKDF (reference sequence). With 2 bases removed from V and 0 bases from J, the gap between germline ends came to 11 bases. CDR3 length equals 16 residues. Here the CDR3 DNA reads TGTGCCACCAGCAGATACGGGACTTTCTCCTACAATGAGCAGTTCTTC. Protein sequence: CATSRYGTFSYNEQFF.

V gene TRBV21-1 combines with J gene TRBJ2-2; the table's D gene call, TRBD1, was not cross checked with the DNA. TRBV21-1 is reported as a pseudogene. The CDR3 runs 16 residues. CDR3 in DNA: TGTGCCAGCAGCAAAGGCAGGGTGGTCTGGGCCGGGGAGCTGTTTTTT. Protein product: CASSKGRVVWAGELFF.

This chain uses TRBV27 with TRBJ2-7; 8 nucleotides line up with TRBD2. CDR1 is MNHEY, CDR2 SMNVEV, per germline (reference sequence). V was pared by 1 base and J by 2 bases, with 10 bases of the junction left unmatched. This CDR3 comprises 17 residues. DNA for the CDR3: TGTGCCAGCAGTTTATGGGCTCGCGGGAGGCAGACCTACGAGCAGTACTTC. Its protein is CASSLWARGRQTYEQYF.

J is TRBJ1-3 and V is TRBV27, with 7 bases matching TRBD1. Germline lookup yields CDR1 MNHEY and CDR2 SMNVEV (reference sequence). The CDR3 is 18 residues long. V shed 10 bases and J 0 bases; nucleotides not matched to a gene: 18. The CDR3, as DNA: TGTGCCAACAAATCGGGGCAGGGGGGAATTAACTCTGGAAACACCATATATTTT. Protein product: CANKSGQGGINSGNTIYF.

V is TRBV29-1 and J is TRBJ1-2; D is undetermined. CDR3 length: 11 residues. The V gene's germline CDR1 is SQVTM and CDR2 ANQGSEA. Trimming stripped 4 bases from V and 8 bases from J, with 11 bases between. CDR3 protein: CSVVAGNGYTF. The DNA for the CDR3 is TGCAGCGTTGTCGCGGGGAACGGCTACACCTTC. Supplemented by reference TRBV29-1 and TRBJ1-2, the full variable domain reads SAVISQKPSRDICQRGTSLTIQCQVDSQVTMMFWYRQQPGQSLTLIATANQGSEATYESGFVIDKFPISRPNLTFSTLTVSNMSPEDSSIYLCSVVAGNGYTFGSGTRLTVV.

This sequence joins TRBV9 and TRBJ1-1; D gene ambiguous. Germline V gene lookup returns CDR1 SGDLS and CDR2 YYNGEE. V was shortened by 0 bases and J by 3 bases, with 9 bases between the two germline ends. CDR3 length: 14 residues. CDR3 DNA: TGTGCCAGCAGCGTAGGGATGGGCGACACTGAAGCTTTCTTT. As protein: CASSVGMGDTEAFF.

The chain uses TRBV19 and TRBJ1-2, with D hard to call. From germline, CDR1 is LNHDA and CDR2 SQIVND (reference sequence). This CDR3 is built from 14 residues. Trimming cost V 6 bases and J 4 bases, with 15 bases left between them. For the CDR3, the DNA is TGTGCCAGTAGAAATTCCGGGAGTTTCTATGGCTACACCTTC. It specifies CASRNSGSFYGYTF.

The chain links TRBV6-6 to TRBJ1-5, with a weak D call TRBD1 (6 bases). With 9 bases removed from V and 3 bases from J, the gap between germline ends came to 9 bases. The CDR3 is 12 residues long. Germline V gives CDR1 MNHNY, CDR2 SVGAGI (reference sequence). CDR3 region: CASWDTNQPQHF. Here the CDR3 DNA reads TGTGCCAGTTGGGACACCAATCAGCCCCAGCATTTT.

The chain couples TRBV9 to TRBJ2-2, with D perhaps TRBD2 (6 bases). This CDR3 is 19 amino acids long. Trimming removed 3 bases from V and 1 base from J, with 22 bases in between. Germline V gene lookup returns CDR1 SGDLS and CDR2 YYNGEE. CDR3 sequence reads: CASSAPKGTYSQNTGELFF. CDR3 DNA sequence: TGTGCCAGCAGCGCGCCGAAGGGGACTTACTCCCAGAACACCGGGGAGCTGTTTTTT.

CDR3 DNA sequence: TGTGCCAGCAGTCAAGTCGCCGGACAGAGGTCCCCTGAGCAGTTCTTC. Its translation: CASSQVAGQRSPEQFF. The chain carries TRBV7-9 and TRBJ2-1; the D gene is possibly TRBD1 (6 bases). Trimming took 6 bases from V and 9 from J, leaving 24 bases between them. The CDR3 covers 16 residues. Germline assignment: CDR1 SEHNR and CDR2 FQNEAQ (reference sequence). Full variable domain (rest looked up from reference TRBV7-9 and TRBJ2-1): DTGVSQNPRHKITKRGQNVTFRCDPISEHNRLYWYRQTLGQGPEFLTYFQNEAQLEKSRLLSDRFSAERPKGSFSTLEIQRTEQGDSAMYLCASSQVAGQRSPEQFFGPGTRLTVL.

This chain's CDR3 is CASSSLTSGAGEQFF. For the CDR3, the DNA is TGTGCCAGCAGCTCCTTGACTAGCGGGGCGGGGGAGCAGTTCTTC. The chain employs TRBV9 and TRBJ2-1, with 11 bases that match TRBD2. Looked up from germline, CDR1 is SGDLS and CDR2 is YYNGEE. V dropped 4 bases and J dropped 10; count of bases not matched to a gene: 10. The CDR3 is made up of 15 amino acids. Together with reference TRBV9 and TRBJ2-1, the CDR3 gives the full variable domain: DSGVTQTPKHLITATGQRVTLRCSPRSGDLSVYWYQQSLDQGLQFLIQYYNGEERAKGNILERFSAQQFPDLHSELNLSSLELGDSALYFCASSSLTSGAGEQFFGPGTRLTVL.

The sample holds a few counts of this clone. The chain combines TRBV5-4 with TRBJ2-4, with D possibly matching TRBD2 (5 bases). The V and J ends lost 1 base and 4 bases respectively, with 9 bases between them. CDR3 length equals 14 residues. The germline CDR1 and CDR2 sequences are SGHNT and YYREEE (reference sequence). The CDR3 protein is CASSLPAEKNIQYF. CDR3 in DNA: TGTGCCAGCAGCTTGCCAGCGGAAAAAAACATTCAGTACTTC.

The chain carries TRBV7-9 and TRBJ2-1; D is undetermined. Looked up from germline, CDR1 is SEHNR and CDR2 is FQNEAQ (reference sequence). CDR3 length equals 12 residues. V was pared by 4 bases and J by 8 bases, with 9 bases between. In DNA, the CDR3 is TGTGCCAGCAGCTCAACCAGTTATGAGCAGTTCTTC. This gives the protein CASSSTSYEQFF.